The rows below give T cell receptor beta chains drawn from one sample of a study of blood T cell repertoires in COVID-19. Repertoires were generated with immunoSEQ multiplex PCR, while TCRdb's copy carries only in-frame clones and drops some. The data show around 230,000 clones, about 86% seen once. Sequencing input: peripheral blood. The receptors were sampled from a woman aged 50 to 65 with acute or convalescent COVID-19. The CDR3 runs from the conserved cysteine through the conserved F or W. Each record gives: J gene, D gene, V gene, clone size, CDR3 DNA, CDR3 protein. D genes are given only for firm matches. A row's size may be missing; if present it is once, few, many or a size class.

J: TRBJ2-5; D: -; V: TRBV6-5; size: -; DNA: TGTGCCAGCAGTTACAAGTACAGGGAAGAGACCCAGTACTTC; CDR3: CASSYKYREETQYF
J: TRBJ2-3; D: -; V: TRBV9; size: -; DNA: TGTGCCAGCAGCGTCCAGGGGTTTAGCTCGGATACGCAGTATTTT; CDR3: CASSVQGFSSDTQYF
J: TRBJ1-5; D: TRBD1; V: TRBV7-8; size: -; DNA: TGTGCCAGCTTCCAGGGGGTTACGAATCAGCCCCAGCATTTT; CDR3: CASFQGVTNQPQHF
J: TRBJ2-2; D: -; V: TRBV12-3/TRBV12-4; size: -; DNA: TGTGCCAGCCGGTCGGCGAACACCGGGGAGCTGTTTTTT; CDR3: CASRSANTGELFF
J: TRBJ2-3; D: -; V: TRBV19; size: once; DNA: TGTGCCAGTAGCCCCGGGGGACCAAGGGGAGATACGCAGTATTTT; CDR3: CASSPGGPRGDTQYF
J: TRBJ2-7; D: TRBD2; V: TRBV6-5; size: -; DNA: TGTGCCAGCAGCCTCTCCGGGGGGGCGCGAATCGGGCAGTACTTC; CDR3: CASSLSGGARIGQYF
J: TRBJ2-1; D: TRBD2; V: TRBV7-9; size: -; DNA: TGCGCCACCTCCGGGACTAGCGCGTACAATGAGCAGTTCTTC; CDR3: CATSGTSAYNEQFF
J: TRBJ2-4; D: TRBD1; V: TRBV5-1; size: once; DNA: TGCGCCAGCAGCCACCCCGGGACAGGTAAAAACATTCAGTACTTC; CDR3: CASSHPGTGKNIQYF
J: TRBJ1-1; D: TRBD1; V: TRBV5-1; size: -; DNA: TGCGCCAGCAGCTTGGGGGCCGGGACAGGTGCGAACACTGAAGCTTTCTTT; CDR3: CASSLGAGTGANTEAFF
J: TRBJ2-5; D: -; V: TRBV5-1; size: -; DNA: TGCGCCAGCAGCCTGGACTGGGAGACCCAGTACTTC; CDR3: CASSLDWETQYF
J: TRBJ2-3; D: TRBD2; V: TRBV7-9; size: -; DNA: TGTGCCAGCAGCTTAAAAGGTAGCGGGTACACAGATACGCAGTATTTT; CDR3: CASSLKGSGYTDTQYF
J: TRBJ2-1; D: TRBD2; V: TRBV29-1; size: -; DNA: TGCAGCGTCATGTCGGGAGGATTGGCCGCGTTCTTC; CDR3: CSVMSGGLAAFF
J: TRBJ2-1; D: TRBD2; V: TRBV5-4; size: -; DNA: TGTGCCAGCAGCTCGTTCGGCGGGAGCGGAGGTAATGAGCAGTTCTTC; CDR3: CASSSFGGSGGNEQFF
J: TRBJ2-1; D: -; V: TRBV2; size: -; DNA: TGTGCCAGCAGTGGTAGCGGAGGGTACGATGAGCAGTTCTTC; CDR3: CASSGSGGYDEQFF
J: TRBJ2-1; D: TRBD2; V: TRBV19; size: once; DNA: TGTGCCAGTACCCCTAGCGGGAGCGATGAGCAGTTCTTC; CDR3: CASTPSGSDEQFF
J: TRBJ2-7; D: -; V: TRBV24-1; size: -; DNA: TGTGCCACCAGTCAGGGTATGGGCAGGGATCGCGAGCAGTACTTC; CDR3: CATSQGMGRDREQYF
J: TRBJ2-7; D: TRBD2; V: TRBV10-3; size: few; DNA: TGTGCCATCAGTCCCCGGACTAGCGGGAGCTCCTACGAGCAGTACTTC; CDR3: CAISPRTSGSSYEQYF